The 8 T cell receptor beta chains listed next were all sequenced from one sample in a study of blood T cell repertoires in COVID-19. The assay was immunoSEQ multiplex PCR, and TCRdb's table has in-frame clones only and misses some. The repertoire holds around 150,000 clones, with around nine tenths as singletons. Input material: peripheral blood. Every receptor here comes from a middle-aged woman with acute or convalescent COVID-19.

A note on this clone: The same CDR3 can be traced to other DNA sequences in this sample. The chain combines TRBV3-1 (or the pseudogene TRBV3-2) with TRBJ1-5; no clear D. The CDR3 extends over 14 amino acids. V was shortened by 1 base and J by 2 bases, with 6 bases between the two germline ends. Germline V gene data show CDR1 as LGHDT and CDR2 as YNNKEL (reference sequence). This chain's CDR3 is CASSQGRGNQPQHF. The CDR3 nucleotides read TGTGCCAGCAGCCAAGGCCGCGGCAATCAGCCCCAGCATTTT.

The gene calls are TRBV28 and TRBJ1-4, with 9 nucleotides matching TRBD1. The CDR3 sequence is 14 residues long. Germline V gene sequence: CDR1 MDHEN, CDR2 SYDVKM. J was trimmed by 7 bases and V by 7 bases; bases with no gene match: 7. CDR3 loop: CASMSGTGSEKLFF. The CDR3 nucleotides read TGTGCCAGCATGTCGGGGACAGGGAGTGAAAAACTGTTTTTT. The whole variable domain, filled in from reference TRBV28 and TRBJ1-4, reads DVKVTQSSRYLVKRTGEKVFLECVQDMDHENMFWYRQDPGLGLRLIYFSYDVKMKEKGDIPEGYSVSREKKERFSLILESASTNQTSMYLCASMSGTGSEKLFFGSGTQLSVL.

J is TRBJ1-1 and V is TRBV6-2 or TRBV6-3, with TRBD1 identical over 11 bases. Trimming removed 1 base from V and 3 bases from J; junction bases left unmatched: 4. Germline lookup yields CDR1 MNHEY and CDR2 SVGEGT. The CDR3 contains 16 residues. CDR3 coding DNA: TGTGCCAGCAGTTACTGGGGACAGGGGGATTACACTGAAGCTTTCTTT. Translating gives CASSYWGQGDYTEAFF.

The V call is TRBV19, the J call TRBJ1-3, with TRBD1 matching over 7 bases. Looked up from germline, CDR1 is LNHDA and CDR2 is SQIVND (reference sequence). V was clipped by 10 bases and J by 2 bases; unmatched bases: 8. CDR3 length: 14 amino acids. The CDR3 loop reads CATRRGPAGNTIYF. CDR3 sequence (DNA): TGTGCCACCAGGAGGGGGCCCGCTGGAAACACCATATATTTT.

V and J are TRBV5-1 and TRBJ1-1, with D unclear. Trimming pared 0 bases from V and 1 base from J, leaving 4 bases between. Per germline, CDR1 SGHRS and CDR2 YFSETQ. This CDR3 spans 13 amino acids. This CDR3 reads CASSLGGNTEAFF. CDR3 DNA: TGCGCCAGCAGCTTGGGAGGGAACACTGAAGCTTTCTTT. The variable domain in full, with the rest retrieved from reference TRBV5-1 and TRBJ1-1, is KAGVTQTPRYLIKTRGQQVTLSCSPISGHRSVSWYQQTPGQGLQFLFEYFSETQRNKGNFPGRFSGRQFSNSRSEMNVSTLELGDSALYLCASSLGGNTEAFFGQGTRLTVV.

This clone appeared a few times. The CDR3 protein is CATSRDTRRDEQYF. The DNA of the CDR3 is TGTGCCACCAGCAGAGATACTCGTCGGGACGAGCAGTACTTC. V and J are TRBV15 and TRBJ2-7, with D hard to call. Looked up from germline, CDR1 is LNHNV and CDR2 is YYDKDF (reference sequence). The CDR3 length is 14 residues. Between the trimmed V and J ends, which lost 0 bases and 5 bases, there was a span of 11 bases.

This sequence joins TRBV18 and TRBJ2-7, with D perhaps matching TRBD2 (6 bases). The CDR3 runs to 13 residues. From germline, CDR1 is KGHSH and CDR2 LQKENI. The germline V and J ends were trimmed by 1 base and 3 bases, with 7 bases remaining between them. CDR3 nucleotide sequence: TGTGCCAGCTCACCACAGGGAGGCTACGAGCAGTACTTC. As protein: CASSPQGGYEQYF.

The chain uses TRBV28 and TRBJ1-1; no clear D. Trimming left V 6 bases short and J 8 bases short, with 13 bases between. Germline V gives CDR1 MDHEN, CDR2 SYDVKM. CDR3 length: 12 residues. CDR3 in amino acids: CASSLGSTEAFF. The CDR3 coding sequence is TGTGCCAGCAGCCTGGGGAGCACCGAAGCTTTCTTT. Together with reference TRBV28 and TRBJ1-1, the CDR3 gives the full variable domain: DVKVTQSSRYLVKRTGEKVFLECVQDMDHENMFWYRQDPGLGLRLIYFSYDVKMKEKGDIPEGYSVSREKKERFSLILESASTNQTSMYLCASSLGSTEAFFGQGTRLTVV.